One and the same sample provided the 18 T cell receptor beta chains below, sequenced in a study of blood T cell repertoires in COVID-19. This table comes from immunoSEQ multiplex PCR, and its TCRdb copy is limited to in-frame clones, with some not included. The profile covers about 70,000 clones, with 85% to 90% appearing a single time and under 6.5% taken by the ten largest. The sample was peripheral blood. Receptors originate from a middle-aged man with active COVID-19.

The chain couples TRBV18 to TRBJ1-4; 9 bases are a match to TRBD1. This CDR3 has 14 amino acids. Trimming removed 3 bases from V and 8 bases from J; junction bases left unmatched: 4. Germline CDR1 and CDR2: KGHSH and LQKENI. CDR3: CASSPGTGREKLFF. In nucleotides, the CDR3 is TGTGCCAGCTCACCCGGGACAGGGAGGGAAAAACTGTTTTTT.

This clone was seen a few times. The chain has TRBV13 and TRBJ1-3; D not certain. CDR3 length: 12 amino acids. Germline assignment: CDR1 PRHDT and CDR2 FYEKMQ (reference sequence). The V gene lost 3 bases and the J gene lost 6 bases, with 6 bases spanning the gap. The CDR3 DNA is TGTGCCAGCAGCTTGAGAGAAAACACCATATATTTT. This encodes CASSLRENTIYF.

This chain links TRBV7-2 with TRBJ1-2; D remains unclear. Germline loops: CDR1 SGHTA, CDR2 FQGNSA. The ends were cut back, 2 bases at V and 4 bases at J, with 14 bases in the middle. This CDR3 has 15 residues. Here the CDR3 DNA reads TGTGCCAGCAGCTTATCGGGAGTTTCGGGCTATGGCTACACCTTC. This codes for CASSLSGVSGYGYTF.

V and J are TRBV28 and TRBJ2-7; TRBD1 agrees at 8 bases. The CDR3 is 16 residues long. Germline-derived CDR1 and CDR2 are MDHEN and SYDVKM. V lost 5 bases and J lost 2; bases outside the gene matches: 11. This chain's CDR3 is CASSLPTGADTYEQYF. Here the CDR3 DNA reads TGTGCCAGCAGTCTACCGACAGGGGCCGACACCTACGAGCAGTACTTC.

The V gene is TRBV2, the J gene TRBJ2-6, with D perhaps matching TRBD1 (6 bases). Deletions cut 8 bases from V and 0 bases from J, with 8 bases between. The CDR3 length is 14 residues. CDR1 SNHLY and CDR2 FYNNEI come from the germline V gene. CDR3 nucleotides: TGTGCCAGCGTACAGGGCTCTGGGGCCAACGTCCTGACTTTC. It encodes CASVQGSGANVLTF.

The rearrangement uses TRBV24-1 and TRBJ2-1; perhaps TRBD1 as D (5 bases). V lost 3 bases, J lost 8 bases, and 10 bases lay in between. There are 13 residues in the CDR3. Germline V gives CDR1 KGHDR, CDR2 SFDVKD. The CDR3 DNA reads as TGTGCCACCAGTGATGGGGCTGGCGATGAGCAGTTCTTC. Translated, it gives CATSDGAGDEQFF.

The chain combines TRBV10-3 with TRBJ2-6; D is possibly TRBD1 (5 bases). V was cut by 8 bases and J by 2 bases, with 7 bases left in between. Germline loops: CDR1 ENHRY, CDR2 SYGVKD. This CDR3 region has 13 residues. The CDR3 DNA is TGTGCCATCCGACAGCCTGGGGCCAACGTCCTGACTTTC. As protein: CAIRQPGANVLTF.

The chain carries TRBV18 and TRBJ2-1, with 13 bases that match TRBD2. CDR1 and CDR2 from the germline V gene are KGHSH and LQKENI. This CDR3 comprises 17 residues. V was pared by 4 bases and J by 7 bases, with 10 bases of the junction left unmatched. CDR3 sequence reads: CASSLMGPLAGGNEQFF. For the CDR3, the DNA is TGTGCCAGCTCACTCATGGGGCCACTAGCGGGAGGGAATGAGCAGTTCTTC.

The chain employs TRBV19 and TRBJ1-2, with D possibly being TRBD1 (6 bases). The CDR3 covers 18 residues. Trimming took 7 bases from V and 5 from J, leaving 29 bases between them. Germline-derived CDR1 and CDR2 are LNHDA and SQIVND (reference sequence). The DNA of the CDR3 is TGTGCCAGTACCCCTCAGGGGCCGCGATCTCGGGGTACTTATGGCTACACCTTC. It specifies CASTPQGPRSRGTYGYTF.

CDR3 sequence: CASSSGTGYEKLFF. The DNA for the CDR3 is TGTGCCAGCAGCTCCGGGACAGGGTATGAAAAACTGTTTTTT. V and J are TRBV28 and TRBJ1-4, with 9 bases identical to TRBD1. Germline CDR1 MDHEN, CDR2 SYDVKM. This CDR3 comprises 14 residues. With V trimmed by 6 bases and J by 6 bases, 5 bases remained unmatched.

The gene calls are TRBV27 and TRBJ1-2, with D perhaps TRBD1 (6 bases). V lost 4 bases, J lost 12 bases, and 18 bases lay in between. CDR3 length equals 13 residues. Germline V gene sequence: CDR1 MNHEY, CDR2 SMNVEV (reference sequence). The CDR3 loop is CASSSHRDTPNTF. The CDR3 nucleotides read TGTGCCAGCAGTTCCCATCGGGACACGCCGAACACCTTC.

The chain couples TRBV30 to TRBJ2-7, with D unclear. CDR3 length: 11 amino acids. Deletions cut 1 base from V and 6 bases from J, with 7 bases between. Looked up from germline, CDR1 is GTSNPN and CDR2 is SVGIG (reference sequence). CDR3 loop: CAWSGRVEQYF. Written as DNA, the CDR3 is TGTGCCTGGAGTGGTCGGGTCGAGCAGTACTTC.

The V and J genes are TRBV9 and TRBJ2-1, with TRBD2 identical over 9 bases. After removal of 0 bases from V and 2 bases from J, the junction contained 0 bases not matched to a gene. The germline V gene encodes CDR1 SGDLS and CDR2 YYNGEE. The CDR3 loop spans 15 amino acids. The chain's CDR3 is CASSVGLAAYNEQFF. DNA for the CDR3: TGTGCCAGCAGCGTAGGACTAGCGGCCTACAATGAGCAGTTCTTC.

The rearrangement links TRBV4-3 to TRBJ1-2; 9 nucleotides align to TRBD1. This CDR3 spans 14 amino acids. Germline V CDR1 and CDR2: LGHNA, YSLEER. The J segment lost 8 bases and the V segment lost 4 bases, leaving 8 bases of the junction unmatched. The chain's CDR3 is CASSLAGTGKGYTF. The CDR3 bases are TGCGCCAGCAGCCTGGCAGGGACAGGGAAAGGCTACACCTTC.

This clone has only a few counts. This chain links TRBV27 with TRBJ2-1; D may be TRBD2 (5 bases). This CDR3 comprises 15 residues. Germline V gene data show CDR1 as MNHEY and CDR2 as SMNVEV (reference sequence). V gave up 5 bases and J gave up 6 bases, with 17 bases separating them. The CDR3 nucleotides are TGTGCCAGCAGTAACCTAGCCGATCCTTTCAATGAGCAGTTCTTC. It yields the protein CASSNLADPFNEQFF.

This chain links TRBV4-2 with TRBJ1-4; 9 nucleotides agree with TRBD1. The trim removed 7 bases at V and 6 bases at J, leaving 6 bases unmatched. Germline lookup yields CDR1 LGHNA and CDR2 YNFKEQ. The CDR3 is made up of 14 amino acids. The CDR3 region is CASNERTGDEKLFF. The CDR3 coding sequence is TGTGCCAGCAACGAAAGGACAGGGGATGAAAAACTGTTTTTT.

The genes are TRBV4-1 and TRBJ1-5; D is undetermined. Looked up from germline, CDR1 is MGHRA and CDR2 is YSYEKL. CDR3 size: 15 residues. V was shortened by 1 base and J by 4 bases, with 11 bases between the two germline ends. The CDR3: CASSQVAGANQPQHF. DNA for the CDR3: TGCGCCAGCAGCCAAGTCGCGGGAGCTAATCAGCCCCAGCATTTT.

The chain has TRBV27 and TRBJ2-2, with 10 bases aligning to TRBD2. J lost 2 bases, V lost 8 bases, and 8 bases had no gene match. There are 16 residues in the CDR3. Per the germline V gene, CDR1 is MNHEY and CDR2 is SMNVEV (reference sequence). CDR3 in amino acids: CASRKGTSANTGELFF. CDR3 nucleotides: TGTGCCAGCCGCAAGGGGACTAGCGCTAACACCGGGGAGCTGTTTTTT.